Here is one T cell receptor beta chain with its context. What it recognizes is unknown. TCRdb's copy holds only in-frame clones and misses some; the assay was immunoSEQ multiplex PCR. The sample holds about 130,000 clones, around 89% seen once. Trimming took 6 bases from V and 4 from J; bases not matched to a gene: 6. The length of the CDR3 is 14 residues. The germline gives CDR1 PRHDT, CDR2 FYEKMQ (reference sequence). This specimen comes from a study of T cell responses to AZD1222 COVID-19 vaccine. Study results and limitations: Two AZD1222 doses significantly raised spike-specific TCR breadth and depth over controls. Clonal diversity was possibly underestimated, and the donors were mostly white British, with more females. The peak T cell response came first, and repertoires were sampled only after it. Vaccine-associated CD4 TCRs ranged over spike, dominating at 160-218 and 743-854.

The specimen comprised peripheral blood, sampled on day 0 of AZD1222 vaccination. The rearrangement uses TRBV13 and TRBJ2-3; 8 nucleotides line up with TRBD1. The receptor was derived from an adult in good health. For the CDR3, the DNA is TGTGCCAGCAGTGGGCAGGGGGCTTCAGATACGCAGTATTTT. Protein product: CASSGQGASDTQYF.